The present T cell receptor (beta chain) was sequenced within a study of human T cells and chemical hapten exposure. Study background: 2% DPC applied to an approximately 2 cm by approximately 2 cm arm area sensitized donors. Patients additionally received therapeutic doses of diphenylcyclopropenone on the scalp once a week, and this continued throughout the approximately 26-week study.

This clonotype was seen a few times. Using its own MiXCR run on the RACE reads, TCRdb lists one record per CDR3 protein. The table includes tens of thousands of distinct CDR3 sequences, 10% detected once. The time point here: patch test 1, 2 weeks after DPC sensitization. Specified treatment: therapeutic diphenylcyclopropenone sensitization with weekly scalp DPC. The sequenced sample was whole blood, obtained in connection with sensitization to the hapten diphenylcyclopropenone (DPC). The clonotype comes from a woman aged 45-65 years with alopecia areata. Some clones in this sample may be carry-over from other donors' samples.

Here the CDR3 DNA reads TGTGCCAGCAGCCAGAACAGCTTTTATGGCTACACCTTC. It translates to CASSQNSFYGYTF. The chain has TRBV6-6 and TRBJ1-2, with D unresolved. The CDR3 is 13 amino acids. Trimming pared 6 bases from V and 5 bases from J, leaving 13 bases between. CDR1 and CDR2 from the germline V gene are MNHNY and SVGAGI (reference sequence).